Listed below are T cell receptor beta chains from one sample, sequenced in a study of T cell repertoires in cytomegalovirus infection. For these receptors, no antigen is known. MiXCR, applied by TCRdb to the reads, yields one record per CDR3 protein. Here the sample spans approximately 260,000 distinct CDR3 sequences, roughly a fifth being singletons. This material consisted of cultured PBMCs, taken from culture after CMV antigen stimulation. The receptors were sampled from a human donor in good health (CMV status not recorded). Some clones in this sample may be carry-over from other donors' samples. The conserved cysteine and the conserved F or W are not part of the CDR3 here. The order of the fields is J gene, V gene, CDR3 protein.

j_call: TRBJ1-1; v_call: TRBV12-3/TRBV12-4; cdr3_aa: ASTKEGGYTEAF
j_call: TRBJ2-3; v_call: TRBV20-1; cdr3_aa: SALDRGLSTDTQY
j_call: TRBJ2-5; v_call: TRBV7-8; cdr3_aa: ASSPSGVEETQY
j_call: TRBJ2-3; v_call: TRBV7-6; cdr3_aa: ASSQTQGGLGTDTQY
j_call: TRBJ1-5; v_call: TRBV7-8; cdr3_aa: ASSLTDSNQPQH
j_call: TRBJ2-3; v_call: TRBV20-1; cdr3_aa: SAFFRIAGVSSRTDTQY
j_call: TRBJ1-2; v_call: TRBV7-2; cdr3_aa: ASSLAVYYGYT
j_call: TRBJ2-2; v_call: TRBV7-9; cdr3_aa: ASSFGPNELF
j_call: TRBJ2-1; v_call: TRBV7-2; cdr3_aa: ASSLSGRLKKEF
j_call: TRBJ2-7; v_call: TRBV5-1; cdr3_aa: ASSLTGQVSSEQY
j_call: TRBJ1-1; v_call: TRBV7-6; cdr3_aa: ASSPGTEPGAEAF
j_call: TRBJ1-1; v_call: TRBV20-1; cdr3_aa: SPPPMNTEAF
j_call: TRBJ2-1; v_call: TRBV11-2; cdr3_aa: ASSTRTGVGRSYNEQF
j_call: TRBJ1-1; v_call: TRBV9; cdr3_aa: ASSVVGTGDTEAF
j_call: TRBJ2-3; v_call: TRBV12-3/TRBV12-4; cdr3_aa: ASIPGLGTDTQY
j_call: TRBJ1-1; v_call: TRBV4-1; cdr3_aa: ASSQDPGAEAF
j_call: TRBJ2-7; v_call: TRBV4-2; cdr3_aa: ASSQGGTGLRGTSYEQY
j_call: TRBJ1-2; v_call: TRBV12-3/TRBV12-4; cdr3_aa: ASSLGSEAGYT
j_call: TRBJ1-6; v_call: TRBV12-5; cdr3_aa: ASGLADNSPLH
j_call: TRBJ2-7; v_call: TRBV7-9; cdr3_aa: ASSPVTQGLRY
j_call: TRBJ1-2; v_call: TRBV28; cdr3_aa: ASRDGGYPNYGYT
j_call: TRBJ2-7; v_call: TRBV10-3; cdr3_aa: AINEWGLAGYEQY
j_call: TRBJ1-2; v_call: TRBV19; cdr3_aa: ASSIGGDGYT
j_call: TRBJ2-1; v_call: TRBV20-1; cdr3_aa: SAKGGGTYNEQF
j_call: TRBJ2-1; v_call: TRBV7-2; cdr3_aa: ASSRLFPEQF
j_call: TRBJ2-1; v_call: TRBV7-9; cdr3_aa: ASNNYNEQF
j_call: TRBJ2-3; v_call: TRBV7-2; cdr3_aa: ASSLEAARTDTQY
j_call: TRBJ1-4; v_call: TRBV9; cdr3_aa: ASSAGQPGHEKLF
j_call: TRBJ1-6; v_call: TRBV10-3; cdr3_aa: TISELGANSPLH
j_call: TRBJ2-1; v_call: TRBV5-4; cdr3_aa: ASSGTPYNEQF
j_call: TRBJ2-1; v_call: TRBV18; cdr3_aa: ASSSRGLEVNEQF
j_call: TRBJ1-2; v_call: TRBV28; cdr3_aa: ASSSGLGFGQANYGYT